This entry lists 30 T cell receptor beta chains sequenced from one sample in a study of regulatory T cells in long-lasting Graves disease. The sample's time point: newly diagnosed GD, antithyroid drugs for less than 3 months. Following extraction of RNA from PBMCs, that RNA was used to make the TCR library. HTBI primers from iRepertoire and Arm-PCR of CDR3 regions yielded the TCR beta libraries. TCRdb passed the multiplex PCR reads through MiXCR, listing each CDR3 protein once. In the table there are some 460,000 distinct CDR3 sequences, under 20% of which are singletons. The sample was also linked to a second study, of T cells in Graves' hyperthyroidism and ophthalmopathy.

The material was peripheral blood mononuclear cells (PBMCs), obtained at new diagnosis, from a patient treated with antithyroid drugs. Receptors originate from a man aged 40-50 years with Graves disease.

This clonotype was counted ten times or more. The chain has TRBV20-1 and TRBJ2-7, with D uncertain. Germline V gene lookup returns CDR1 DFQATT and CDR2 SNEGSKA (reference sequence). V was clipped by 6 bases and J by 1 base, with 10 bases between them. This CDR3 comprises 12 residues. CDR3 region: CSASILSYEQYF. The CDR3, as DNA: TGCAGTGCCTCTATCCTTTCCTACGAGCAGTACTTC.

This clonotype has just a few counts. The chain carries TRBV20-1 and TRBJ2-7; weak D call: TRBD1 (6 bases). CDR3 size: 17 residues. Trimming left V 0 bases short and J 1 base short, with 19 bases between. Germline V gene sequence: CDR1 DFQATT, CDR2 SNEGSKA (reference sequence). CDR3 loop: CSARDYLSRDNSYEQYF. CDR3 nucleotides: TGCAGTGCTAGAGATTACCTTTCCCGGGACAATTCCTACGAGCAGTACTTC.

In its sample, this clonotype was seen a few times. V usage is TRBV29-1 and J usage is TRBJ2-1, with a weak D call TRBD2 (6 bases). The CDR3 is 16 amino acids. V lost 6 bases and J 0 bases, leaving 18 bases between the germline ends. The germline CDR1 and CDR2 sequences are SQVTM and ANQGSEA. In nucleotides, the CDR3 is TGCAGCGTGGGGTTAAGGGAGGCCAGCTCCTACAATGAGCAGTTCTTC. As protein: CSVGLREASSYNEQFF.

The V gene is TRBV7-3, the J gene TRBJ2-1; no firm D call. The CDR3 is 13 residues long. Germline V gene sequence: CDR1 SGHTA, CDR2 FQGTGA. Trimming stripped 1 base from V and 6 bases from J, with 7 bases between. The CDR3 coding sequence is TGTGCCAGCAGCTTAATACCTGGCAATGAGCAGTTCTTC. It specifies CASSLIPGNEQFF.

This clonotype was seen ten or more times. The V gene is TRBV5-1, the J gene TRBJ2-3, with D possibly TRBD2 on 5 matching bases. CDR1 is SGHRS, CDR2 YFSETQ, per germline. CDR3 length: 14 amino acids. Trimming took 0 bases from V and 2 from J, leaving 7 bases between them. DNA for the CDR3: TGCGCCAGCAGCTTGGAGCGGAACACAGATACGCAGTATTTT. This sequence encodes CASSLERNTDTQYF.

This clonotype was observed many times. V gene TRBV20-1 combines with J gene TRBJ2-1, with D perhaps assigned TRBD1 or TRBD2 (5 bases each). This CDR3 contains 14 residues. The V gene lost 2 bases and the J gene lost 7 bases, with 15 bases spanning the gap. The germline V gene has CDR1 DFQATT and CDR2 SNEGSKA (reference sequence). CDR3 DNA sequence: TGCAGTGCTAGACCCCCGGGGACCATAAATGAGCAGTTCTTC. It encodes CSARPPGTINEQFF.

V usage is TRBV6-2 or TRBV6-3 and J usage is TRBJ2-7, with 12 bases lining up with TRBD1. Trimming removed 5 bases from V and 6 bases from J; junction bases left unmatched: 11. The CDR3 is 16 amino acids. Germline lookup yields CDR1 MNHEY and CDR2 SVGEGT. The CDR3 reads CASSAMRGTGGREQYF. DNA of the CDR3: TGTGCCAGCAGTGCTATGAGGGGGACAGGGGGCCGCGAGCAGTACTTC.

In its sample, this clonotype was seen many times. The J gene is TRBJ2-7, the V gene TRBV6-1; no definite D call. The V gene lost 0 bases and the J gene lost 0 bases, with 9 bases spanning the gap. CDR1 is MNHNS and CDR2 is SASEGT in the germline V gene. The CDR3 spans 15 residues. The CDR3 here is CASSEAPGSSYEQYF. The CDR3 nucleotides read TGTGCCAGCAGTGAAGCGCCAGGAAGCTCCTACGAGCAGTACTTC.

The genes are TRBV7-9 and TRBJ1-1; D uncertain. Trimming removed 5 bases from V and 5 bases from J, with 6 bases in between. Germline V gene lookup returns CDR1 SEHNR and CDR2 FQNEAQ (reference sequence). This CDR3 contains 11 residues. The DNA of the CDR3 is TGTGCCAGCAGCCCAAGAACTGAAGCTTTCTTT. It yields the protein CASSPRTEAFF.

The genes are TRBV13 and TRBJ1-1; the D gene is possibly TRBD1 (6 bases). This CDR3 is built from 14 residues. Germline V gene sequence: CDR1 PRHDT, CDR2 FYEKMQ (reference sequence). V lost 5 bases to trimming and J lost 4 bases, with 14 bases between them. The CDR3 sequence is CASSRGGLGTEAFF. CDR3 DNA sequence: TGTGCCAGCAGCCGGGGGGGGCTGGGCACTGAAGCTTTCTTT. The variable domain in full, with the rest retrieved from reference TRBV13 and TRBJ1-1, is AAGVIQSPRHLIKEKRETATLKCYPIPRHDTVYWYQQGPGQDPQFLISFYEKMQSDKGSIPDRFSAQQFSDYHSELNMSSLELGDSALYFCASSRGGLGTEAFFGQGTRLTVV.

This clonotype was observed at least ten times. V gene TRBV28 combines with J gene TRBJ2-1; 11 bases fit TRBD2. The CDR3 sequence is 15 residues long. The germline V gene encodes CDR1 MDHEN and CDR2 SYDVKM. With V trimmed by 5 bases and J by 2 bases, 2 bases remained unmatched. CDR3 nucleotide sequence: TGTGCCAGCAGTGGACTAGCGGGTACCTACAATGAGCAGTTCTTC. The encoded protein is CASSGLAGTYNEQFF.

This clonotype was seen many times. This CDR3 is CASSFGVRRHNEQFF. CDR3 DNA sequence: TGTGCCAGCAGCTTCGGCGTCCGCCGCCACAATGAGCAGTTCTTC. The chain combines TRBV7-3 with TRBJ2-1; D is unresolved. V dropped 3 bases and J dropped 5 bases, with 14 bases sitting between them. This CDR3 is 15 amino acids long. CDR1 is SGHTA, CDR2 FQGTGA, per germline.

This clonotype occurred many times. The rearrangement uses TRBV29-1 and TRBJ2-5, with 7 bases fitting TRBD2. CDR3 length: 13 residues. The germline gives CDR1 SQVTM, CDR2 ANQGSEA. Unmatched junction bases numbered 5, after V lost 3 bases and J lost 4 bases. The CDR3 sequence: CSVDRLAGETQYF. CDR3 nucleotide sequence: TGCAGCGTTGATCGACTAGCAGGAGAGACCCAGTACTTC.

This clonotype was seen more than once but under ten times. The chain employs TRBV27 and TRBJ1-5, with TRBD1 as a possible D gene (6 bases). The germline CDR1 and CDR2 sequences are MNHEY and SMNVEV (reference sequence). V lost 1 base to trimming and J lost 0 bases, with 7 bases between them. The CDR3 spans 15 residues. The DNA for the CDR3 is TGTGCCAGCAGTTTATACAGGGCTAGCAATCAGCCCCAGCATTTT. This gives the protein CASSLYRASNQPQHF.

Ten or more counts support this clonotype. In nucleotides, the CDR3 is TGCAGTGCTAGAGATCCCTTCAACTATGGCTACACCTTC. Translated, it gives CSARDPFNYGYTF. The chain links TRBV20-1 to TRBJ1-2; no reliable D call. The ends were cut back, 0 bases at V and 2 bases at J, with 7 bases in the middle. The germline V gene has CDR1 DFQATT and CDR2 SNEGSKA (reference sequence). The CDR3 extends over 13 amino acids.

This clonotype has at least ten counts. V is TRBV5-4 and J is TRBJ2-1; possible D gene TRBD2, 6 bases. Germline CDR1 reads SGHNT; CDR2 reads YYREEE (reference sequence). CDR3 size: 15 residues. V was shortened by 6 bases and J by 2 bases, with 15 bases between the two germline ends. CDR3 DNA: TGTGCCAGCACCCCGGGCGGGAACGCCTACAATGAGCAGTTCTTC. The encoded protein is CASTPGGNAYNEQFF.

Comments on this clonotype: A much larger clone sits a single nucleotide away, making a read error possible. The chain uses TRBV28 and TRBJ2-1, with D perhaps being TRBD1 or TRBD2 (5 bases each). This CDR3 comprises 15 residues. CDR1 and CDR2 (germline): MDHEN, SYDVKM. Trimming took off 6 bases at V and 3 bases at J, with 15 bases between the two ends. The CDR3 DNA reads as TGTGCCAGCAGACGGGACGTACGATTCTACAATGAGCAGTTCTTC. This translates into CASRRDVRFYNEQFF.

This clonotype has at least ten counts. The chain couples TRBV28 to TRBJ2-3; TRBD2 matches at 10 bases. The trim removed 6 bases at V and 7 bases at J, leaving 10 bases unmatched. Germline CDR1 MDHEN, CDR2 SYDVKM. CDR3 size: 15 residues. The CDR3: CASRSLAGVGYTQYF. The DNA for the CDR3 is TGTGCCAGCAGGAGCCTAGCGGGAGTTGGGTATACGCAGTATTTT.

In this sample, this clonotype turned up many times. The genes are TRBV5-1 and TRBJ2-2; D not resolved. CDR1 and CDR2 from the germline V gene are SGHRS and YFSETQ. CDR3 length equals 14 residues. V gave up 5 bases and J gave up 6 bases, with 14 bases separating them. The CDR3 loop is CASRRALTPGELFF. The CDR3 DNA reads TGCGCCAGCAGACGGGCCTTAACACCCGGGGAGCTGTTTTTT.

This clonotype appeared many times. The chain couples TRBV7-3 to TRBJ2-3; TRBD2 agrees at 9 bases. The CDR3 is 16 residues long. Germline V gives CDR1 SGHTA, CDR2 FQGTGA. J was trimmed by 4 bases and V by 1 base; bases with no gene match: 6. CDR3 DNA: TGTGCCAGCAGCTTAAGTCGCGGGAGGGCGGCAGATACGCAGTATTTT. As protein: CASSLSRGRAADTQYF.

A word on this clonotype: A read error may explain this, as a much larger clone is one base away. The rearrangement joins TRBV30 to TRBJ2-2; D perhaps matches TRBD2 (5 bases). Germline loops: CDR1 GTSNPN, CDR2 SVGIG (reference sequence). The length of the CDR3 is 13 residues. This chain's CDR3 is CAWTPFGTGKLFF. The CDR3 bases are TGTGCCTGGACCCCCTTCGGCACCGGGAAGCTGTTTTTT.

The V and J genes are TRBV5-1 and TRBJ2-1; 9 nucleotides align to TRBD2. V lost 2 bases, J lost 10 bases, and 4 bases stayed unmatched. This CDR3 contains 13 residues. CDR1 is SGHRS, CDR2 YFSETQ, per germline. DNA of the CDR3: TGCGCCAGCAGCTTAAAGCGGGGGGAAGAGCAGTTCTTC. It specifies CASSLKRGEEQFF. Drawing the rest from reference TRBV5-1 and TRBJ2-1, the complete variable domain is KAGVTQTPRYLIKTRGQQVTLSCSPISGHRSVSWYQQTPGQGLQFLFEYFSETQRNKGNFPGRFSGRQFSNSRSEMNVSTLELGDSALYLCASSLKRGEEQFFGPGTRLTVL.

The chain recombines TRBV7-9 with TRBJ1-1; D unclear. The CDR3 has 13 residues. Trimming cost V 0 bases and J 5 bases, with 7 bases left between them. Germline loops: CDR1 SEHNR, CDR2 FQNEAQ (reference sequence). The CDR3 loop reads CASSLAVVTEAFF. CDR3 DNA sequence: TGTGCCAGCAGCTTAGCGGTAGTAACTGAAGCTTTCTTT.

This clonotype was counted at least ten times. This chain links TRBV11-2 with TRBJ2-5, with 8 bases matching TRBD1. The CDR3 sequence is 15 residues long. The germline V gene has CDR1 SGHAT and CDR2 FQNNGV. V lost 5 bases to trimming and J lost 7 bases; unmatched junction nucleotides: 12. Here the CDR3 DNA reads TGTGCCAGCAGCCCGCAGGGACAGGCCCCGGGGACCCAGTACTTC. As protein: CASSPQGQAPGTQYF.

This clonotype was observed many times. The chain uses TRBV12-3 or TRBV12-4 and TRBJ2-3, with 11 nucleotides matching TRBD2. V dropped 6 bases and J dropped 2; count of bases not matched to a gene: 7. This CDR3 contains 16 residues. The CDR3 nucleotides read TGTGCCAGCAGCAAACATAGCGGGAGGGCCACAGATACGCAGTATTTT. Its translation is CASSKHSGRATDTQYF.

V and J are TRBV15 and TRBJ2-7; D not resolved. V shed 0 bases and J shed 2 bases, with 14 bases lying between them. Germline CDR1 and CDR2: LNHNV and YYDKDF (reference sequence). CDR3 length equals 16 residues. The CDR3 spells CATSRETPLGAYEQYF. CDR3 bases: TGTGCCACCAGCAGAGAAACCCCCCTTGGGGCCTACGAGCAGTACTTC. The full variable domain, rest sourced from reference TRBV15 and TRBJ2-7, is DAMVIQNPRYQVTQFGKPVTLSCSQTLNHNVMYWYQQKSSQAPKLLFHYYDKDFNNEADTPDNFQSRRPNTSFCFLDIRSPGLGDTAMYLCATSRETPLGAYEQYFGPGTRLTVT.

This clonotype was recorded many times. The rearrangement joins TRBV3-1 to TRBJ2-7; D may correspond to TRBD1 or TRBD2 (5 bases each). CDR1 LGHDT and CDR2 YNNKEL come from the germline V gene (reference sequence). This CDR3 comprises 16 residues. The V end lost 2 bases, the J end lost 4 bases, and 18 bases lay between the germline ends. The CDR3 DNA reads as TGTGCCAGCAGCCAAACCGGGGCCGGTATAACGTACGAGCAGTACTTC. This codes for CASSQTGAGITYEQYF.

This clonotype came up many times. The chain joins TRBV11-1 to TRBJ1-1, with D unresolved. CDR3 length: 16 residues. Per germline, CDR1 SGHAT and CDR2 FQDESV (reference sequence). Trimming removed 2 bases from V and 0 bases from J, with 13 bases in between. The DNA for the CDR3 is TGTGCCAGCAGCTTAAGATTTCGGGCGATGAACACTGAAGCTTTCTTT. Protein sequence: CASSLRFRAMNTEAFF. The full variable domain, rest sourced from reference TRBV11-1 and TRBJ1-1, is EAEVAQSPRYKITEKSQAVAFWCDPISGHATLYWYRQILGQGPELLVQFQDESVVDDSQLPKDRFSAERLKGVDSTLKIQPAELGDSAMYLCASSLRFRAMNTEAFFGQGTRLTVV.

This clonotype was counted many times. The genes are TRBV3-1 and TRBJ2-3; 8 bases agree with TRBD2. Germline CDR1 LGHDT, CDR2 YNNKEL (reference sequence). The CDR3 has 14 amino acids. V gave up 4 bases and J gave up 1 base; unmatched junction bases: 1. The CDR3 sequence: CASSPLAGTDTQYF. CDR3 coding DNA: TGTGCCAGCAGCCCACTAGCGGGCACAGATACGCAGTATTTT.

This clonotype turned up a few times. The rearrangement joins TRBV6-5 to TRBJ2-1; TRBD2 aligns across 14 bases. V was pared by 0 bases and J by 8 bases, with 3 bases of the junction left unmatched. The CDR3 contains 16 residues. Germline V lookup: CDR1 MNHEY, CDR2 SVGAGI. The CDR3 region is CASSYSATSGRDEQFF. Here the CDR3 DNA reads TGTGCCAGCAGTTACTCCGCGACTAGCGGGAGGGATGAGCAGTTCTTC.